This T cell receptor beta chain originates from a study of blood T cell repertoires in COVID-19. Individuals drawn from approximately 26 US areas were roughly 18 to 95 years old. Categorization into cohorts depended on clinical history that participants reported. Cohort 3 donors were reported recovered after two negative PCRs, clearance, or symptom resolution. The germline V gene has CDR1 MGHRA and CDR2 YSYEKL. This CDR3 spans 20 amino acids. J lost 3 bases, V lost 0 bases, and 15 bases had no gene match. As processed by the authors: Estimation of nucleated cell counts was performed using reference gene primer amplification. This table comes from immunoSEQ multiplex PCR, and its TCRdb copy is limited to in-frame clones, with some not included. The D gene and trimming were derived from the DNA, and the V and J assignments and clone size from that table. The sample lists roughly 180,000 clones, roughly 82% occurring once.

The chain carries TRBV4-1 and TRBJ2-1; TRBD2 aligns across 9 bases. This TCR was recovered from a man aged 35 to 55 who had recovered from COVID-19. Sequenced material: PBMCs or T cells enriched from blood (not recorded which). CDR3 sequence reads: CASSQELAGGSHPDYNEQFF. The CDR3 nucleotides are TGCGCCAGCAGCCAAGAATTGGCGGGAGGGTCCCACCCGGACTACAATGAGCAGTTCTTC.